This is a list of T cell receptor beta chains from one sample in a study of T-cell reconstitution after alpha-beta-depleted transplantation in children. TCRdb reprocessed the PCR reads with MiXCR, giving one entry per CDR3 protein. The data contain more than 200,000 distinct CDR3 sequences, about 24% of them seen just once; the ten biggest clones take up about 4.8%. The material sequenced was PBMCs, mostly from graft donor cells, taken 360 days after TCRalphabeta/CD19-depleted stem cell transplant. The receptors derive from a female patient aged 2-15 years who had a stem cell transplant for congenital amegakaryocytic thrombocytopenia, so the T cells may come from the graft donor. CDR3s include the opening cysteine and the closing phenylalanine or tryptophan. The D gene is left open where the match is weak. Clone size is given for some rows only: seen once, a few or many times, or a class if the clone is expanded.

J gene	clone size	V gene	D gene	CDR3 protein	CDR3 DNA
TRBJ2-1	NA	TRBV6-2/TRBV6-3	NA	CASSYRGRNEQFF	TGTGCCAGCAGTTACCGGGGCCGGAATGAGCAGTTCTTC
TRBJ2-4	few	TRBV20-1	TRBD2	CSARVAGVAKNIQYF	TGCAGTGCTAGAGTAGCGGGGGTAGCCAAAAACATTCAGTACTTC
TRBJ2-7	few	TRBV5-1	TRBD2	CASRPGTTYEQYF	TGCGCCAGCAGACCCGGGACTACTTACGAGCAGTACTTC
TRBJ2-7	many	TRBV2	TRBD1	CASSGMGQGYPYEQYF	TGTGCCAGCAGTGGCATGGGACAGGGCTATCCATACGAGCAGTACTTC
TRBJ1-5	many	TRBV28	NA	CASSAAPGINQPQHF	TGTGCCAGCAGTGCGGCCCCCGGAATCAATCAGCCCCAGCATTTT
TRBJ2-2	NA	TRBV5-1	TRBD2	CASRRLAGEVAGELFF	TGCGCCAGCAGGCGACTAGCGGGAGAAGTCGCCGGGGAGCTGTTTTTT
TRBJ2-2	NA	TRBV24-1	NA	CATSAGRNTGELFF	TGTGCCACCAGTGCAGGGCGCAATACCGGGGAGCTGTTTTTT
TRBJ2-1	NA	TRBV5-4	NA	CASSLTVAANYNEQFF	TGTGCCAGCAGCTTAACGGTAGCAGCAAACTACAATGAGCAGTTCTTC
TRBJ2-5	many	TRBV25-1	NA	CASSSPVPETQYF	TGTGCCAGCAGTTCCCCGGTCCCTGAGACCCAGTACTTC
TRBJ1-1	NA	TRBV11-1	NA	CASSPTGMNTEAFF	TGTGCCAGCAGCCCCACAGGGATGAACACTGAAGCTTTCTTT
TRBJ1-2	NA	TRBV12-3/TRBV12-4	NA	CASSERAVYGYTF	TGTGCCAGCAGCGAAAGGGCAGTATATGGCTACACCTTC
TRBJ1-6	few	TRBV2	NA	CASSAGTNNSPLHF	TGTGCCAGCAGCGCGGGAACTAATAATTCACCCCTCCACTTT
TRBJ1-1	few	TRBV10-3	TRBD1	CAISRTGRGNTEAFF	TGTGCCATCAGTAGGACAGGGCGGGGGAACACTGAAGCTTTCTTT
TRBJ2-7	many	TRBV12-3/TRBV12-4	NA	CASSPREGTYEQYF	TGTGCCAGCAGTCCTCGTGAGGGTACCTACGAGCAGTACTTC
TRBJ1-6	few	TRBV20-1	NA	CSARDYELGRAPLHF	TGCAGTGCTAGAGATTACGAGTTAGGGCGAGCACCCCTCCACTTT
TRBJ2-3	NA	TRBV29-1	TRBD2	CSVVGGGATDTQYF	TGCAGCGTTGTAGGCGGGGGGGCCACAGATACGCAGTATTTT
TRBJ2-1	few	TRBV4-1	NA	CASSQEILVNSEQFF	TGCGCCAGCAGCCAAGAAATTCTCGTGAACAGTGAGCAGTTCTTC
TRBJ2-7	few	TRBV4-2	NA	CASSQPGVDSYEQYF	TGTGCCAGCAGCCAACCCGGGGTAGACTCCTACGAGCAGTACTTC
TRBJ2-3	few	TRBV4-3	NA	CASSQDRASWPDTQYF	TGCGCCAGCAGCCAAGATCGTGCTAGCTGGCCAGATACGCAGTATTTT
TRBJ2-7	NA	TRBV28	TRBD2	CASSFPGLAVNYEQYF	TGTGCCAGCAGTTTTCCGGGACTAGCGGTCAACTACGAGCAGTACTTC
TRBJ1-4	NA	TRBV6-1	NA	CASSPGHSEKLFF	TGTGCCAGCAGTCCGGGACACTCAGAAAAACTGTTTTTT
TRBJ2-7	NA	TRBV5-1	NA	CASSLITTGEQYF	TGCGCCAGCAGCTTGATCACGACGGGGGAGCAGTACTTC
TRBJ2-3	many	TRBV11-2	TRBD2	CASSLGGLKNTQYF	TGTGCCAGCAGCTTAGGGGGACTAAAAAATACGCAGTATTTT
TRBJ2-2	NA	TRBV12-3/TRBV12-4	NA	CASSSSRTPRNTGELFF	TGTGCCAGCAGCTCGTCCAGGACACCTAGGAACACCGGGGAGCTGTTTTTT
TRBJ2-2	NA	TRBV5-1	NA	CASSLMDRNTGELFF	TGCGCCAGCAGCTTGATGGACCGAAACACCGGGGAGCTGTTTTTT
TRBJ2-7	NA	TRBV11-2	NA	CASSLNGGYYEQYF	TGTGCCAGCAGCTTAAACGGAGGGTACTACGAGCAGTACTTC
TRBJ2-7	few	TRBV5-5	TRBD1	CVTGQGLNYEQYF	TGTGTAACCGGACAGGGGCTGAACTACGAGCAGTACTTC
TRBJ2-2	NA	TRBV20-1	TRBD2	CSAKWTSGLNTGELFF	TGCAGTGCTAAATGGACTAGCGGTTTGAACACCGGGGAGCTGTTTTTT
TRBJ2-2	NA	TRBV10-3	TRBD1	CAIRTGTANTGELFF	TGTGCCATCAGGACCGGGACAGCGAACACCGGGGAGCTGTTTTTT
TRBJ1-2	few	TRBV20-1	TRBD1	CSASSNGQDPYGYTF	TGCAGTGCTAGTAGCAACGGACAGGACCCCTATGGCTACACCTTC
TRBJ1-3	few	TRBV4-1	NA	CASSQVQGSLGNTIYF	TGCGCCAGCAGCCAAGTACAGGGATCGCTAGGAAACACCATATATTTT
TRBJ2-1	NA	TRBV12-3/TRBV12-4	TRBD1	CASWDRAGNEQFF	TGTGCCAGCTGGGACAGGGCTGGGAATGAGCAGTTCTTC
TRBJ1-5	NA	TRBV19	NA	CASSPQGGSNQPQHF	TGTGCCAGTAGCCCCCAGGGTGGCAGCAATCAGCCCCAGCATTTT
TRBJ2-7	NA	TRBV4-1	TRBD2	CASSPGLAATSYEQYF	TGCGCCAGCAGCCCCGGACTAGCGGCCACCTCCTACGAGCAGTACTTC
TRBJ1-5	NA	TRBV5-1	TRBD1	CASSLTGAGQPQHF	TGCGCCAGCAGCCTGACAGGGGCCGGCCAGCCCCAGCATTTT
TRBJ2-2	few	TRBV4-2	TRBD1	CASSHLLPRGHTGELFF	TGTGCCAGCAGCCACCTTCTCCCCAGGGGGCACACCGGGGAGCTGTTTTTT
TRBJ2-7	NA	TRBV11-2	NA	CASSLGVASYEQYF	TGTGCCAGCAGCTTAGGGGTTGCCTCCTACGAGCAGTACTTC